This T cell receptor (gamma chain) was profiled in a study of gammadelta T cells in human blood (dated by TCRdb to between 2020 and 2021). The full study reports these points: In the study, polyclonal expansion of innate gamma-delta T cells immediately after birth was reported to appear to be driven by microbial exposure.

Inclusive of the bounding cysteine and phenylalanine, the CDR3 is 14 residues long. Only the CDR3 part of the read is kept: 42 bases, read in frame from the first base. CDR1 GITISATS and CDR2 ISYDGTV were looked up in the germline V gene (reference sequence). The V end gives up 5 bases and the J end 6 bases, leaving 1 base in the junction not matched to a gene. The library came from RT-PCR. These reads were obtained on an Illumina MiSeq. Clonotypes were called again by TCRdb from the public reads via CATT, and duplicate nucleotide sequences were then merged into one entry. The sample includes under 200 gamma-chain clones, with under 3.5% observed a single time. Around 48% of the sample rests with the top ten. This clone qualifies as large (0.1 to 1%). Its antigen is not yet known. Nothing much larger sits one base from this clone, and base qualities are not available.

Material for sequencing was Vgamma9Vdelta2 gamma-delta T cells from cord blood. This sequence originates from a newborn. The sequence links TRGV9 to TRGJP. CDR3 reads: CALWGELGKKIKVF. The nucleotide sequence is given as TGTGCCTTGTGGGGAGAGTTGGGCAAAAAAATCAAGGTATTT.